This TCR beta chain was observed in a study of blood T cell repertoires in COVID-19 (TCRdb year 2020). Study-level background: ImmuneRACE Cohort 3 recovered participants were defined by two consecutive negative NP/OP PCR tests, healthcare professional clearance, or symptom resolution. A de-identified subject ID, COVID-19 status, age in years and sex were almost always included in the sample metadata. The collaborator samples originated in the United States, Italy and Spain and spanned the acute and convalescent phases of COVID-19. The material from the prospective study consisted of cDNA or gDNA derived from T cells, B-cell-depleted T cells, or PBMCs. Where available, HLA class I and class II types were obtained from metadata supplied by the sample provider rather than from assay-based typing. The repertoires were released in a freely available public database intended as a resource for research on the immune response to SARS-CoV-2. The dataset comprised deeply sampled blood TCRbeta repertoires from subjects exposed to, actively infected with, or recovered from COVID-19. The samples were drawn from the first 160 participants of the ongoing ImmuneRACE study and from some 1,300 subjects provided by 6 global collaborators. Study-wide findings and limitations: Clinical and demographic metadata were provided uncurated, with the amount varying by source and participant.

The CDR3 has 16 amino acids, counting the end cysteine and phenylalanine. The kept DNA is CDR3 alone, 48 bases in frame from the first base. Looking up the germline V gene yields CDR1 SGDLS and CDR2 YYNGEE. V is trimmed back by 3 bases and J by 3 bases, and the junction contains 8 bases that no gene match accounts for. The immunoSEQ Assay, a bias-controlled multiplex PCR, was used to amplify TCRbeta CDR3 regions from genomic DNA. The authors' pipeline ran thus. The number of nucleated cells in each sample was estimated by amplification of reference gene primers within the assay. To quantify the absolute abundance of each unique TCRbeta CDR3 rearrangement, sequence reads were collapsed and filtered. For each sample, productive Simpson clonality was calculated as the square root of Simpson's diversity index over productive rearrangements. TCRdb provides this immuneACCESS table in a form limited to in-frame rearrangements. Some clones are lacking; in checked studies, under half of them reflect an unresolved V gene, and why the rest are absent is not known. For V, J and clone size, that table is used; D and trimming come from the DNA. This sample is represented by 200,000 or so clones; over 75% of them were singletons. In total, the top ten clones hold 5.5% to 8.5% of the sample.

In the prospective study, participants were about 18 to 90 years old, resided in around 25 geographic areas of the United States, and were enrolled through a virtual design. In the prospective study, participants were assigned to cohorts based on the clinical history participants reported in a screening survey and a study questionnaire. In the prospective study, whole blood, serum and a nasopharyngeal or oropharyngeal swab were collected from each participant by mobile phlebotomists. Participants in the prospective study had the option to provide additional blood draws and questionnaires over a roughly 2-month period. Before DNA extraction, prospective study blood samples were shipped either frozen or at room temperature. As regards this clone: Its antigen remains undetermined. Base-call qualities are not available, and no considerably larger clone is one nucleotide away.

This sequence originates from a man younger than 45 in a cohort exposed to, infected with or recovered from COVID-19 (not recorded which). The sample taken for sequencing was PBMCs or T cells enriched from blood (not recorded which). Recombination connected TRBV9 to TRBJ2-1, and 8 junction bases match TRBD1. DNA sequence: TGTGCCAGCAGCGCCAGACAGGGGTACATCTACAATGAGCAGTTCTTC. Its translation reads: CASSARQGYIYNEQFF.